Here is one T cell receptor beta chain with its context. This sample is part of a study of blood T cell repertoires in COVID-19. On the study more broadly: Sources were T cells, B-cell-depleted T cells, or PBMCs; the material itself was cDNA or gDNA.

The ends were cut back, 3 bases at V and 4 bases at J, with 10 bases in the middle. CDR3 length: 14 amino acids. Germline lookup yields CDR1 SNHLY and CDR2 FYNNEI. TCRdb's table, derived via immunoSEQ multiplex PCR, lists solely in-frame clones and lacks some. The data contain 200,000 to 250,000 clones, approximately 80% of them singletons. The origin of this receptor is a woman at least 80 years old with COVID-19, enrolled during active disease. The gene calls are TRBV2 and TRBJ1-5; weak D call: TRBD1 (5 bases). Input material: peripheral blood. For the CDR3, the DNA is TGTGCCAGCAGTGATCAGGGATATAATCAGCCCCAGCATTTT. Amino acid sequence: CASSDQGYNQPQHF.